This T cell receptor (beta chain) is from a study of human T cells and chemical hapten exposure. Study-level results: Higher patch test scores went with higher counts of PT1 expanded TCRs. DPC sensitization produced no change in TCRs with frequency above 1 in 1000.

The time point is: patch test 2, 6 weeks after DPC sensitization. The treatment here: therapeutic diphenylcyclopropenone sensitization with weekly scalp DPC. Alopecia patients, 18 to 70 years old and DPC-suitable, served as donors. V was shortened by 4 bases and J by 2 bases, with 14 bases between the two germline ends. Looked up from germline, CDR1 is SGHKS and CDR2 is YYEKEE (reference sequence). This CDR3 has 15 amino acids. Each cDNA molecule in the library carried unique molecular identifiers. TCRdb re-analysed the RACE reads in MiXCR, keeping a single row per CDR3 protein. This table has around 360,000 distinct CDR3 sequences, nearly 6.5% appearing once. Concerning this clonotype: Its antigen is unidentified.

The clonotype originates from a woman between 18 and 29 years old with alopecia areata. Some clones in this sample may be carry-over from other donors' samples. The chain recombines TRBV5-5 with TRBJ2-3; D tentatively fits TRBD1 or TRBD2 (5 bases each). The sample in question was whole blood, obtained in connection with sensitization to the hapten diphenylcyclopropenone (DPC). CDR3 residues: CASSRTGPHTDTQYF. In DNA form, the CDR3 reads TGTGCCAGCAGCCGCACGGGACCACACACAGATACGCAGTATTTT.